This T cell receptor beta chain was identified during a study of Ad26.COV2.S vaccination and SARS-CoV-2 variants. The assay was immunoSEQ multiplex PCR, and TCRdb's table has in-frame clones only and misses some. This table holds 300,000 to 400,000 clones, 88% found once. V was pared by 6 bases and J by 1 base, with 11 bases of the junction left unmatched. Germline V gives CDR1 MNHEY, CDR2 SMNVEV (reference sequence). The CDR3 sequence is 16 residues long. Treatment denoted: some 20 received Ad26.COV2.S at low or high dose, single or two shots; about 5 received placebo; per-sample allocation not given. The study sampled participants on day 63 after the first vaccine or placebo injection. This clone appeared a few times.

The origin of this receptor is a person between 18 and 59 years old who received the Ad26.COV2.S COVID-19 vaccine or a placebo. Sequenced here: peripheral blood, sampled in a trial of Ad26.COV2.S vaccine versus placebo. The chain couples TRBV27 to TRBJ2-7, with 8 bases matching TRBD2. In DNA, the CDR3 is TGTGCCAGCAGCCCTATAGGTCTAGCGGGTTCCTACGAGCAGTACTTC. Protein sequence: CASSPIGLAGSYEQYF.